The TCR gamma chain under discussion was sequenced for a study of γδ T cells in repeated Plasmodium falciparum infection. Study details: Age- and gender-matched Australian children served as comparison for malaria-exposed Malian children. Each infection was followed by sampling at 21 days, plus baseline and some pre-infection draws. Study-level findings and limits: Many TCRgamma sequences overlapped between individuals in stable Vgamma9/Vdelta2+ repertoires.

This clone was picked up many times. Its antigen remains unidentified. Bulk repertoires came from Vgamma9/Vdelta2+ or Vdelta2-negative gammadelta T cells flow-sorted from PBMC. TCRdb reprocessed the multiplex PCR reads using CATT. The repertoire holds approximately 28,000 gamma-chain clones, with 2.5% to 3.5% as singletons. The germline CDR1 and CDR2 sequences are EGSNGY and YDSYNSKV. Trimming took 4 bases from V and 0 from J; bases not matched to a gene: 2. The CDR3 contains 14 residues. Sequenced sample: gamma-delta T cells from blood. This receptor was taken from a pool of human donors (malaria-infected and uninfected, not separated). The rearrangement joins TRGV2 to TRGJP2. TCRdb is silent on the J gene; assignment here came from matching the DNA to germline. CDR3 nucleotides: TGTGCCACCTGGGATGATAGTAGTGATTGGATCAAGACGTTT. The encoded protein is CATWDDSSDWIKTF.